Below are 25 T cell receptor beta chains sequenced from a single sample in a study of OX40 agonist ivuxolimab in advanced cancers. Profiling relied on immunoSEQ multiplex PCR, and the TCRdb table lists in-frame clones only, not all of them. The sample carries about 36,000 clones, about 78% recorded once. Specimen: CD4+ or CD8+ T cells sorted from blood, collected in a trial of the OX40 agonist ivuxolimab. Source of these receptors: an adult with an advanced solid tumor such as melanoma, head and neck, liver or kidney cancer.

This clone was detected ten times or more. CDR3 loop: CASLDRAGGTSYEQYF. For the CDR3, the DNA is TGTGCCAGCTTAGACCGAGCGGGAGGGACCTCCTACGAGCAGTACTTC. The rearrangement links TRBV18 to TRBJ2-7; TRBD2 agrees at 10 bases. V gave up 7 bases and J gave up 0 bases; unmatched junction bases: 9. The germline V gene has CDR1 KGHSH and CDR2 LQKENI. The CDR3 contains 16 residues.

The CDR3 here is CASSFGVGSPLHF. CDR3 DNA sequence: TGTGCCAGCAGCTTTGGGGTCGGCTCACCCCTCCACTTT. The V and J genes are TRBV5-4 and TRBJ1-6; no definite D call. Per the germline V gene, CDR1 is SGHNT and CDR2 is YYREEE (reference sequence). The CDR3 totals 13 residues. V was shortened by 2 bases and J by 10 bases, with 10 bases between the two germline ends.

The chain joins TRBV6-6 to TRBJ2-1; D is unclear. Germline V gene sequence: CDR1 MNHNY, CDR2 SVGAGI (reference sequence). The V gene lost 0 bases and the J gene lost 2 bases, with 11 bases spanning the gap. The CDR3 spans 16 residues. This CDR3 is CASSYSRATTYNEQFF. For the CDR3, the DNA is TGTGCCAGCAGTTACTCGAGAGCAACTACCTACAATGAGCAGTTCTTC.

The J gene is TRBJ2-7, the V gene TRBV4-3; 7 bases fit TRBD1. The ends lost 0 bases at V and 1 base at J; junction bases unmatched: 6. Germline V CDR1 and CDR2: LGHNA, YSLEER. This CDR3 is built from 16 residues. This CDR3 reads CASSQDRGGTSYEQYF. For the CDR3, the DNA is TGCGCCAGCAGCCAAGATCGAGGGGGCACTTCCTACGAGCAGTACTTC.

This chain connects TRBV21-1 to TRBJ1-2; TRBD1, the D gene given by the table, was not confirmed from the DNA. TRBV21-1 is a documented pseudogene. The CDR3 has 15 amino acids. CDR3 coding DNA: TGTGCCAGCAGTCGGAGACAGGGTCGGCCACATGGCTACACCTTC. As protein: CASSRRQGRPHGYTF.

The chain has TRBV4-1 and TRBJ2-5; TRBD1 agrees at 9 bases. With the DNA end fitting TRBJ2-7 better, the J assignment may be wrong. The CDR3 extends over 14 amino acids. CDR1 is MGHRA and CDR2 is YSYEKL in the germline V gene. The CDR3 DNA reads as TGCGCCAGCAGCCTGGGACAGGGCTCCTACGAGCAGTACTTC. Encoded protein: CASSLGQGSYEQYF.

This chain joins TRBV28 and TRBJ2-1, with TRBD2 matching over 7 bases. Per the germline V gene, CDR1 is MDHEN and CDR2 is SYDVKM. Trimming at V came to 3 bases and at J to 7 bases, leaving 3 bases not matched to a gene. The CDR3 is 13 amino acids. Written as DNA, the CDR3 is TGTGCCAGCAGTTTGACTAGCTGGAATGAGCAGTTCTTC. Residues: CASSLTSWNEQFF.

Comment on this clone: One end of the junction is discordant with germline, which a read error may explain. J is TRBJ1-2 and V is TRBV5-4, with D unresolved. Germline V gene lookup returns CDR1 SGHNT and CDR2 YYREEE (reference sequence). This CDR3 has 15 amino acids. CDR3 in DNA: TGTGCCAGCAGCTTGGACAGCTTCACTAACTATGTCTACACCTTC. Its translation is CASSLDSFTNYVYTF.

The chain uses TRBV4-1 and TRBJ2-2; 8 positions match TRBD2. The CDR3 loop spans 16 amino acids. Germline V gene sequence: CDR1 MGHRA, CDR2 YSYEKL. V lost 0 bases to trimming and J lost 5 bases; unmatched junction nucleotides: 5. CDR3 region: CASSQERTSRTGELFF. CDR3 coding DNA: TGCGCCAGCAGCCAAGAGAGGACTAGCAGGACCGGGGAGCTGTTTTTT.

The CDR3 sequence is CASSFGGTQYF. For the CDR3, the DNA is TGTGCCAGCAGTTTTGGAGGGACCCAGTACTTC. J is TRBJ2-5 and V is TRBV6-5; tentatively, D is TRBD2 (5 bases). The CDR3 length is 11 residues. With 4 bases removed from V and 7 bases from J, the gap between germline ends came to 7 bases. CDR1 and CDR2 (germline): MNHEY, SVGAGI.

This chain uses TRBV15 with TRBJ2-7; maybe TRBD1 (6 bases). Germline V gene data show CDR1 as LNHNV and CDR2 as YYDKDF (reference sequence). The CDR3 sequence is 14 residues long. V was pared by 4 bases and J by 0 bases, with 10 bases between. CDR3 in DNA: TGTGCCACCAGCATCGGCAGGGGCTCCTACGAGCAGTACTTC. The encoded protein is CATSIGRGSYEQYF.

The chain employs TRBV6-1 and TRBJ1-1; unclear D gene. Germline CDR1 reads MNHNS; CDR2 reads SASEGT. The CDR3 contains 13 residues. V lost 1 base and J lost 0, with 3 bases in between. Here the CDR3 reads CASSEGLNTEAFF. DNA for the CDR3: TGTGCCAGCAGTGAAGGGTTGAACACTGAAGCTTTCTTT.

V is TRBV4-2 and J is TRBJ2-7, with TRBD1 identical over 7 bases. V lost 2 bases to trimming and J lost 3 bases; unmatched junction nucleotides: 7. Per the germline V gene, CDR1 is LGHNA and CDR2 is YNFKEQ. There are 15 residues in the CDR3. CDR3 loop: CASSQFSTGIYEQYF. The CDR3 nucleotides read TGTGCCAGCAGCCAATTTTCGACAGGGATCTACGAGCAGTACTTC.

The chain recombines TRBV4-1 with TRBJ2-1; D perhaps matches TRBD1 (5 bases). CDR1 is MGHRA, CDR2 YSYEKL, per germline. The CDR3 is made up of 14 amino acids. V lost 4 bases and J lost 3, with 10 bases in between. The CDR3 DNA follows: TGCGCCAGCAGCCTCCGTGACAGCTACAATGAGCAGTTCTTC. It codes for CASSLRDSYNEQFF.

The gene calls are TRBV30 and TRBJ1-6, with 10 bases matching TRBD1. The V gene's germline CDR1 is GTSNPN and CDR2 SVGIG (reference sequence). After removal of 0 bases from V and 11 bases from J, the junction contained 13 bases not matched to a gene. There are 17 residues in the CDR3. DNA of the CDR3: TGTGCCTGGAGTGTTCTATCCCCCGGGACAGGGGTAACACCCCTCCACTTT. This gives the protein CAWSVLSPGTGVTPLHF.

V and J are TRBV9 and TRBJ2-7; a weak D match, TRBD1 (6 bases). Germline V lookup: CDR1 SGDLS, CDR2 YYNGEE. This CDR3 comprises 15 residues. Between the trimmed V and J ends, which lost 1 base and 0 bases, there was a span of 11 bases. The CDR3 is CASSVQWGPSYEQYF. The CDR3, as DNA: TGTGCCAGCAGCGTACAATGGGGGCCCTCCTACGAGCAGTACTTC.

The CDR3 coding sequence is TGTGCCAGCAGTGAAATAGACAGGGTTGGGACCGGGGAGCTGTTTTTT. It is translated as CASSEIDRVGTGELFF. The chain employs TRBV6-1 and TRBJ2-2; 7 nucleotides match TRBD1. The junction had 8 bases not matched to a gene; V was cut back by 2 bases and J by 5 bases. The germline V gene encodes CDR1 MNHNS and CDR2 SASEGT. The CDR3 is 16 residues long.

The chain is built from TRBV6-1 and TRBJ2-7, with D perhaps matching TRBD1 (6 bases). The CDR3 runs to 13 residues. The V and J ends lost 4 bases and 4 bases respectively, with 11 bases between them. Germline V gene sequence: CDR1 MNHNS, CDR2 SASEGT. The CDR3 is CASSVQGNYEQYF. CDR3 DNA sequence: TGTGCCAGCAGTGTTCAGGGGAATTACGAGCAGTACTTC.

This chain links TRBV6-1 with TRBJ2-3; D gene ambiguous. Trimming shortened V by 2 bases and J by 0 bases, and 9 bases separated the two germline ends. Germline V gene data show CDR1 as MNHNS and CDR2 as SASEGT. The CDR3 runs to 15 residues. CDR3 residues: CASSEWAASTDTQYF. As DNA, the CDR3 is TGTGCCAGCAGTGAATGGGCAGCGAGCACAGATACGCAGTATTTT.

The V call is TRBV6-1, the J call TRBJ2-1; D ambiguous. This CDR3 spans 14 amino acids. Germline-derived CDR1 and CDR2 are MNHNS and SASEGT. The V end lost 1 base, the J end lost 9 bases, and 13 bases lay between the germline ends. The CDR3 DNA reads TGTGCCAGCAGTGAAGTGCTGGGGTACGGTGAGCAGTTCTTC. The encoded protein is CASSEVLGYGEQFF.

V is TRBV7-9 and J is TRBJ2-3; D ambiguous. V was clipped by 1 base and J by 4 bases, with 3 bases between them. CDR1 SEHNR and CDR2 FQNEAQ come from the germline V gene (reference sequence). This CDR3 is built from 12 residues. The CDR3 DNA is TGTGCCAGCAGCTTAGGTGCAGATACGCAGTATTTT. It is translated as CASSLGADTQYF. Looking up the rest from reference TRBV7-9 and TRBJ2-3 gives the full variable domain: DTGVSQNPRHKITKRGQNVTFRCDPISEHNRLYWYRQTLGQGPEFLTYFQNEAQLEKSRLLSDRFSAERPKGSFSTLEIQRTEQGDSAMYLCASSLGADTQYFGPGTRLTVL.

This clone was counted once. The J gene is TRBJ1-2, the V gene TRBV15; D call uncertain. The CDR3 covers 14 residues. V was pared by 0 bases and J by 3 bases, with 8 bases between. From germline, CDR1 is LNHNV and CDR2 YYDKDF (reference sequence). Written as DNA, the CDR3 is TGTGCCACCAGCAGAGATTTGTCAGACTATGGCTACACCTTC. Translated, it gives CATSRDLSDYGYTF.

The CDR3 nucleotides read TGTGCCAGCAGTGACCTCCAGGGGGGAACCTACGAGCAGTACTTC. It encodes CASSDLQGGTYEQYF. The chain employs TRBV2 and TRBJ2-7; tentative D call: TRBD1 (7 bases). Germline CDR1 is SNHLY and CDR2 is FYNNEI. V lost 3 bases, J lost 2 bases, and 14 bases lay in between. This CDR3 region has 15 residues.

The chain combines TRBV6-6 with TRBJ2-1; D unclear. Germline-derived CDR1 and CDR2 are MNHNY and SVGAGI (reference sequence). The CDR3 covers 12 residues. The ends were cut back, 7 bases at V and 3 bases at J, with 7 bases in the middle. The CDR3 here is CASTPSYNEQFF. The CDR3 nucleotides are TGTGCCAGCACGCCCAGCTACAATGAGCAGTTCTTC.

This clone was observed once. The chain couples TRBV11-2 to TRBJ1-1; D is unclear. V gave up 1 base and J gave up 0 bases, with 9 bases separating them. The CDR3 covers 15 residues. The V gene's germline CDR1 is SGHAT and CDR2 FQNNGV. The CDR3 loop is CASSLAARMNTEAFF. The CDR3 DNA reads as TGTGCCAGCAGCTTAGCGGCGCGAATGAACACTGAAGCTTTCTTT.